This paragraph covers one TCR beta chain sequence. Its matching antigen is unknown. TCRdb passed the 5' RACE reads through MiXCR, listing each CDR3 protein once. This table has about 10,000 distinct CDR3 sequences, roughly 20% appearing once. This CDR3 region has 14 residues. The V end was cut by 3 bases, the J end by 3 bases, with 9 bases between. The data derive from a study of neurological immune-mediated disorders. Study-wide results and caveats: Expanded clones shared no CDR3 amino acid sequences across subjects, suggesting private repertoires in all groups.

The V call is TRBV12-3 or TRBV12-4, the J call TRBJ1-5; D is unclear. This sequence originates from a woman aged 40 to 55 with multiple sclerosis. Sequenced input: CD8+ T cells from blood. The CDR3 DNA reads TGTGCCAGCAGTTTTGGGGAATCCAATCAGCCCCAGCATTTT. This translates into CASSFGESNQPQHF.